The 17 T cell receptor beta chains in this list originate from one sample, sequenced in a study of technical replicates of blood from a few donors. Generated by immunoSEQ multiplex PCR, the TCRdb table keeps only in-frame clones and is missing some. The table records more than 11,000 clones, almost 85% of them present only once. The sequenced sample consisted of PBMCs. The receptors derive from a human donor in good health.

J is TRBJ2-1 and V is TRBV21-1; the D call of TRBD2 is as the table states it, not checked on the DNA. TRBV21-1 is a recognized pseudogene. The CDR3 has 17 amino acids. This chain's CDR3 is CASSSQRGTEDLAGQFF. CDR3 in DNA: TGTGCCAGCAGCTCCCAAAGAGGGACAGAAGACCTAGCGGGTCAGTTCTTC.

The rearrangement links TRBV6-5 to TRBJ1-1, with unresolved D. The V end lost 2 bases, the J end lost 4 bases, and 8 bases lay between the germline ends. This CDR3 comprises 13 residues. Germline CDR1 is MNHEY and CDR2 is SVGAGI. The CDR3 bases are TGTGCCAGCAGTTACGAGGGAAGCACTGAAGCTTTCTTT. Its translation is CASSYEGSTEAFF.

Turning to this clone: This sample also contains other DNA sequences that code for the same CDR3. The V and J genes are TRBV19 and TRBJ2-7; 11 nucleotides line up with TRBD2. The V gene end was trimmed by 1 base and the J gene end by 2 bases; junction bases not matched to a gene: 4. CDR3 length: 16 amino acids. Germline CDR1 reads LNHDA; CDR2 reads SQIVND (reference sequence). CDR3 residues: CASSIAGTSGAYEQYF. The CDR3 nucleotides read TGTGCCAGTAGTATAGCCGGGACTAGCGGAGCCTACGAGCAGTACTTC.

This rearrangement joins TRBV7-2 to TRBJ2-7; D is unresolved. V was cut by 2 bases and J by 2 bases, with 7 bases left in between. The CDR3 contains 13 residues. In germline, CDR1 is SGHTA, CDR2 FQGNSA. The CDR3, as DNA: TGTGCCAGCAGCTTAAAGCGCCCCTACGAGCAGTACTTC. Its protein is CASSLKRPYEQYF.

The sample holds one count of this clone. The chain recombines TRBV7-7 with TRBJ2-2; D gene uncertain. Germline CDR1 reads SSHAT; CDR2 reads FNYEAQ (reference sequence). The CDR3 length is 14 residues. Trimming took off 4 bases at V and 3 bases at J, with 9 bases between the two ends. CDR3 protein: CASSSSSYTGELFF. CDR3 nucleotides: TGTGCCAGCAGCTCTAGTAGCTACACCGGGGAGCTGTTTTTT.

The CDR3 reads CSVKDSLNQPQHF. The CDR3 DNA sequence: TGCAGCGTAAAGGACAGTCTCAATCAGCCCCAGCATTTT. The chain couples TRBV29-1 to TRBJ1-5; perhaps TRBD1 as D (6 bases). This CDR3 region has 13 residues. Germline assignment: CDR1 SQVTM and CDR2 ANQGSEA. Trimming removed 6 bases at V and 3 bases at J, with 12 bases between.

This clone has just a few counts. The chain combines TRBV19 with TRBJ1-5; no reliable D call. Germline lookup yields CDR1 LNHDA and CDR2 SQIVND (reference sequence). With 7 bases removed from V and 3 bases from J, the gap between germline ends came to 13 bases. CDR3 length: 14 amino acids. CDR3 nucleotide sequence: TGTGCCAGTACGGTAGGAGGGAACAATCAGCCCCAGCATTTT. This encodes CASTVGGNNQPQHF.

The chain is built from TRBV14 and TRBJ2-1, with 9 bases that match TRBD2. Per germline, CDR1 SGHDN and CDR2 FVKESK. CDR3 length: 14 amino acids. V lost 3 bases and J lost 3; bases outside the gene matches: 0. CDR3 coding DNA: TGTGCCAGCAGCCAGACTAGCGGCTACAATGAGCAGTTCTTC. It specifies CASSQTSGYNEQFF.

The chain joins TRBV7-9 to TRBJ2-5; 7 bases agree with TRBD2. V gave up 5 bases and J gave up 7 bases; unmatched junction bases: 16. CDR3 length: 16 residues. Germline CDR1 and CDR2: SEHNR and FQNEAQ (reference sequence). The CDR3 nucleotides read TGTGCCAGCAGCACCCCTCCGGGACTACCTGGTGGGACCCAGTACTTC. Translated: CASSTPPGLPGGTQYF.

The chain employs TRBV7-9 and TRBJ1-5, with D uncertain. This CDR3 has 14 residues. CDR1 and CDR2 from the germline V gene are SEHNR and FQNEAQ (reference sequence). The ends were cut back, 1 base at V and 1 base at J, with 5 bases in the middle. The DNA for the CDR3 is TGTGCCAGCAGCTTAGATGGCAGCAATCAGCCCCAGCATTTT. This gives the protein CASSLDGSNQPQHF. Together with reference TRBV7-9 and TRBJ1-5, the CDR3 gives the full variable domain: DTGVSQNPRHKITKRGQNVTFRCDPISEHNRLYWYRQTLGQGPEFLTYFQNEAQLEKSRLLSDRFSAERPKGSFSTLEIQRTEQGDSAMYLCASSLDGSNQPQHFGDGTRLSIL.

This clone has only one observation. The rearrangement joins TRBV11-3 to TRBJ2-5; D gene ambiguous. The CDR3 consists of 13 residues. Between the trimmed V and J ends, which lost 5 bases and 0 bases, there was a span of 7 bases. Germline-derived CDR1 and CDR2 are SGHNT and YENEEA. The CDR3 spells CASSLGDQETQYF. For the CDR3, the DNA is TGTGCCAGCAGCCTAGGAGACCAAGAGACCCAGTACTTC.

The chain has TRBV7-9 and TRBJ1-1; D is undetermined. V gave up 1 base and J gave up 7 bases, with 7 bases separating them. Germline V gene data show CDR1 as SEHNR and CDR2 as FQNEAQ (reference sequence). The CDR3 is 12 residues long. CDR3 protein: CASSLDRYEAFF. The CDR3 DNA sequence: TGTGCCAGCAGCTTAGATCGGTATGAAGCTTTCTTT.

The V and J genes are TRBV4-1 and TRBJ2-7, with 8 bases lining up with TRBD1. The germline CDR1 and CDR2 sequences are MGHRA and YSYEKL. The CDR3 contains 15 residues. V gave up 2 bases and J gave up 5 bases; unmatched junction bases: 8. The CDR3 bases are TGCGCCAGCAGCCAACCCGACAGGGGCATACACGAGCAGTACTTC. Translation gives CASSQPDRGIHEQYF.

In its sample, this clone was seen once. This sequence joins TRBV28 and TRBJ1-2; D is undetermined. The CDR3 length is 13 residues. V lost 5 bases to trimming and J lost 8 bases, with 15 bases between them. Germline CDR1 MDHEN, CDR2 SYDVKM. The CDR3 sequence is CASSRGFRMGYTF. In DNA form, the CDR3 reads TGTGCCAGCAGTCGCGGATTTCGGATGGGCTACACCTTC.

The V call is TRBV2, the J call TRBJ2-7, with D tentatively TRBD2 (7 bases). Germline CDR1 reads SNHLY; CDR2 reads FYNNEI. Trimming pared 3 bases from V and 0 bases from J, leaving 18 bases between. The CDR3 has 17 residues. The CDR3 region is CASSDGGPILSSYEQYF. CDR3 DNA: TGTGCCAGCAGTGACGGGGGGCCCATCCTGAGCTCCTACGAGCAGTACTTC.

DNA of the CDR3: TGCGCCAGCAGCTTCCAGGGGAGCACAGATACGCAGTATTTT. Translation gives CASSFQGSTDTQYF. The rearrangement uses TRBV5-1 and TRBJ2-3; a weak D match, TRBD1 (6 bases). Germline CDR1 is SGHRS and CDR2 is YFSETQ. Trimming stripped 2 bases from V and 0 bases from J, with 7 bases between. The CDR3 has 14 residues.

V usage is TRBV6-1 and J usage is TRBJ1-5; D is perhaps TRBD1 (6 bases). Deletions cut 5 bases from V and 0 bases from J, with 11 bases between. CDR3 length: 15 residues. Germline CDR1 and CDR2: MNHNS and SASEGT. The CDR3 sequence: CASSSGTYSNQPQHF. CDR3 in DNA: TGTGCCAGCAGTTCCGGGACATATAGCAATCAGCCCCAGCATTTT.